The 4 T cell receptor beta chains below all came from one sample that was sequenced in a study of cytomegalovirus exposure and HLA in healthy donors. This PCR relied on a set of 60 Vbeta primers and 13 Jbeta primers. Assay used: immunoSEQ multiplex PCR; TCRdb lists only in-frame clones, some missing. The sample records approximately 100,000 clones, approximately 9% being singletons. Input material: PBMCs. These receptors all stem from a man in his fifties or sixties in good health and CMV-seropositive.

For the CDR3, the DNA is TGTGCCAGCAGCGTAGGGGCCGACAGGGCCTTATATGAGAACACCGGGGAGCTGTTTTTT. It specifies CASSVGADRALYENTGELFF. This chain connects TRBV9 to TRBJ2-2; 7 nucleotides agree with TRBD1. This CDR3 region has 20 residues. The germline gives CDR1 SGDLS, CDR2 YYNGEE. J gave up 1 base and V 0 bases, and 15 bases lay outside the gene matches.

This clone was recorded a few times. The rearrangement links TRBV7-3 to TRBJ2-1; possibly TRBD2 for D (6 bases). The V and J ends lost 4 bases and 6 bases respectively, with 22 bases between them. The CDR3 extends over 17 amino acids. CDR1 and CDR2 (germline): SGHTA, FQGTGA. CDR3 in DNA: TGTGCCAGCAGCTCATACCACGGGTTCACGGAGGGCAATGAGCAGTTCTTC. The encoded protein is CASSSYHGFTEGNEQFF.

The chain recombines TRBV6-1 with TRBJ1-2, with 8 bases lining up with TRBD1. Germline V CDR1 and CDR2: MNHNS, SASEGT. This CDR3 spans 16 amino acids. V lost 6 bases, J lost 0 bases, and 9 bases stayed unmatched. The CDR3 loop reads CASREQGVLSNYGYTF. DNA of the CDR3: TGTGCCAGCAGGGAACAGGGGGTGCTCTCTAACTATGGCTACACCTTC.

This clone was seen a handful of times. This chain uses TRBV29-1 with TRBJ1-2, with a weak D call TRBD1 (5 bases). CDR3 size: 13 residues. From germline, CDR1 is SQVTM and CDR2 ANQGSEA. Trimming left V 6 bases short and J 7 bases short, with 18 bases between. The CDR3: CSVMSTGSGGYTF. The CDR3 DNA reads TGCAGCGTCATGTCAACAGGTTCGGGTGGCTACACCTTC.